These T cell receptor beta chains were read from a single sample in a study of shared clonotypes between healthy human individuals. Assay: immunoSEQ multiplex PCR; the TCRdb copy retains only in-frame clones and omits some. Of some 2,500,000 clones listed, under 95% were seen once; the top ten hold 0.3% to 0.4%. Sequencing used naive CD4+ T cells from PBMCs. All receptors derive from a man aged 18-30 years in good health. Some clones in this sample may be carry-over from other donors' samples. The CDR3 runs from the conserved cysteine through the conserved F or W. The D gene is left open where the match is weak. Clone size is shown for a subset of rows, as once, few, many or a class of expanded clone.

d_gene,j_gene,abundance,v_gene,CDR3aa,CDR3nt
.,TRBJ1-2,.,TRBV19,CASSIGGKNYGYTF,TGTGCCAGTAGTATCGGAGGGAAGAACTATGGCTACACCTTC
.,TRBJ1-3,once,TRBV14,CASSPFRGKTEAGNTIYF,TGTGCCAGCAGCCCCTTCCGGGGAAAGACAGAAGCTGGAAACACCATATATTTT
.,TRBJ2-6,.,TRBV30,CAWSVGQGKGSGANVLTF,TGTGCCTGGAGTGTAGGGCAGGGAAAAGGCTCTGGGGCCAACGTCCTGACTTTC
.,TRBJ1-1,.,TRBV18,CASSSLAGGYTEAFF,TGTGCCAGCTCATCACTTGCGGGGGGATACACTGAAGCTTTCTTT
.,TRBJ2-3,.,TRBV7-2,CASSLGLSTDTQYF,TGTGCCAGCAGCTTGGGACTTTCCACAGATACGCAGTATTTT
TRBD2,TRBJ2-7,.,TRBV13,CASSLRRLAGVREQYF,TGTGCCAGCAGCTTACGGCGTCTAGCGGGAGTAAGGGAGCAGTACTTC
TRBD2,TRBJ2-1,.,TRBV19,CASDSGSFEQFF,TGTGCCAGTGATAGCGGGAGTTTCGAGCAGTTCTTC
.,TRBJ2-5,.,TRBV11-3,CASSPGTPGTQYF,TGTGCCAGCAGCCCGGGGACCCCCGGGACCCAGTACTTC
.,TRBJ2-2,.,TRBV11-3,CASSFRTAAGELFF,TGTGCCAGCAGCTTTAGGACAGCCGCCGGGGAGCTGTTTTTT
.,TRBJ1-5,.,TRBV7-2,CASTVGHRVNQPQHF,TGTGCCAGCACCGTGGGGCACAGGGTAAATCAGCCCCAGCATTTT
.,TRBJ1-1,.,TRBV7-6,CASSRGQPNTEAFF,TGTGCCAGCAGCCGGGGACAACCGAACACTGAAGCTTTCTTT